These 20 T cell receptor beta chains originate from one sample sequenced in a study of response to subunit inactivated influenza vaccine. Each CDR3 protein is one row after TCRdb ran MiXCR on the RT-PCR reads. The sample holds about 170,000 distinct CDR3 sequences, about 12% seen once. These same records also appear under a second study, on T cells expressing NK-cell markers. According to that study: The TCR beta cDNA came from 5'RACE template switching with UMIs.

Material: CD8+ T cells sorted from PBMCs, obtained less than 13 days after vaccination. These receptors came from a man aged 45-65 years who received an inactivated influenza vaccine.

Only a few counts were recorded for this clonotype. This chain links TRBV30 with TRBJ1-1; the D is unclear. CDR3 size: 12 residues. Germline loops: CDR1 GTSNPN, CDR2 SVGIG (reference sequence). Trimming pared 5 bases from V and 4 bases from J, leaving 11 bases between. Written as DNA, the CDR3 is TGTGCCTGGGGGGTTTCGGGCACTGAAGCTTTCTTT. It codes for CAWGVSGTEAFF.

CDR3 coding DNA: TGTGCCAGCAGTGAACCGACAGGGAACTACGAGCAGTACTTC. Translating gives CASSEPTGNYEQYF. The J gene is TRBJ2-7, the V gene TRBV2, with 7 bases aligning to TRBD1. Germline-derived CDR1 and CDR2 are SNHLY and FYNNEI. The CDR3 sequence is 14 residues long. V lost 2 bases to trimming and J lost 3 bases; unmatched junction nucleotides: 4.

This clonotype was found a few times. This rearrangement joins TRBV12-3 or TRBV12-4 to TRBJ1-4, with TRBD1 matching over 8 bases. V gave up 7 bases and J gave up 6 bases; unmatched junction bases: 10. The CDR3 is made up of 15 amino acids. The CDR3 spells CASTSPTGGDEKLFF. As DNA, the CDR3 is TGTGCCAGCACTAGTCCCACAGGGGGGGATGAAAAACTGTTTTTT.

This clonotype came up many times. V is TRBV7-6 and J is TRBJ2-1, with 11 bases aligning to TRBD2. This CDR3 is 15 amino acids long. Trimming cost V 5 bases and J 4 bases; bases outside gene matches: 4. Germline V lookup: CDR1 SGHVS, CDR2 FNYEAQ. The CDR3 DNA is TGTGCCAGCAGCCCGGGACTAGCGGAATACAATGAGCAGTTCTTC. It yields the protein CASSPGLAEYNEQFF.

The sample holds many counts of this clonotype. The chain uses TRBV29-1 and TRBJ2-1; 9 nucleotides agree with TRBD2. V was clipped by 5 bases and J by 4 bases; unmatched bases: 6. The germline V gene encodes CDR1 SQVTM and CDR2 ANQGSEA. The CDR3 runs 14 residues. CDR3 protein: CSVPAGGVYNEQFF. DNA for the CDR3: TGCAGCGTTCCCGCGGGAGGGGTATACAATGAGCAGTTCTTC.

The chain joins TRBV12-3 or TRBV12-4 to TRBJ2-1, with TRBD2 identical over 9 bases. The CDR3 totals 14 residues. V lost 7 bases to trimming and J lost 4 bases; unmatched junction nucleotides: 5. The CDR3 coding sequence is TGTGCCAGCATGCGGGGGGGCCCTTACAATGAGCAGTTCTTC. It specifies CASMRGGPYNEQFF.

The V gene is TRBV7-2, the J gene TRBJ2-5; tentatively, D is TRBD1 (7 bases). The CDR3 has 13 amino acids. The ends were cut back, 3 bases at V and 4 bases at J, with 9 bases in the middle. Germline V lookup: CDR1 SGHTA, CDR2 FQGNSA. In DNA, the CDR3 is TGTGCCAGCAGCTTGGAGGGGGCAGAGACCCAGTACTTC. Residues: CASSLEGAETQYF. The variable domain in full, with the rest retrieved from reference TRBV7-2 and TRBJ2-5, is GAGVSQSPSNKVTEKGKDVELRCDPISGHTALYWYRQSLGQGLEFLIYFQGNSAPDKSGLPSDRFSAERTGGSVSTLTIQRTQQEDSAVYLCASSLEGAETQYFGPGTRLLVL.

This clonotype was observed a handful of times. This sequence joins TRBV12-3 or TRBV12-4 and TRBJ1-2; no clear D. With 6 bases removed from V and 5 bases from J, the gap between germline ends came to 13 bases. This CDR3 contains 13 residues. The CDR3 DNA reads TGTGCCAGCAGACGTGGACCGTTTTATGGCTACACCTTC. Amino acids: CASRRGPFYGYTF.

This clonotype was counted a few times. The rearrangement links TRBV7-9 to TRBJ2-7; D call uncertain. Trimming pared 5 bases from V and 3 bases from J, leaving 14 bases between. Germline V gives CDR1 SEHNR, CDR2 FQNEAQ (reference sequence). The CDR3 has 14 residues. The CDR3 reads CASSMNYESYEQYF. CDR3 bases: TGTGCCAGCAGCATGAATTACGAGAGCTACGAGCAGTACTTC. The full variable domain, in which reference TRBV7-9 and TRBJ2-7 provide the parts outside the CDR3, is DTGVSQNPRHKITKRGQNVTFRCDPISEHNRLYWYRQTLGQGPEFLTYFQNEAQLEKSRLLSDRFSAERPKGSFSTLEIQRTEQGDSAMYLCASSMNYESYEQYFGPGTRLTVT.

The CDR3 spells CSASGEGGGETQYF. Here the CDR3 DNA reads TGCAGTGCCTCGGGGGAGGGAGGCGGGGAGACCCAGTACTTC. This chain uses TRBV20-1 with TRBJ2-5, with TRBD2 matching 7 bases. Germline CDR1 and CDR2: DFQATT and SNEGSKA (reference sequence). CDR3 length: 14 residues. V lost 6 bases and J lost 5; bases outside the gene matches: 12.

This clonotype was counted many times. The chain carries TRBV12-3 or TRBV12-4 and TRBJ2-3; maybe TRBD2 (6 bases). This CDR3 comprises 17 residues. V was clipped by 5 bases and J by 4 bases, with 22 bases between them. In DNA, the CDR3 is TGTGCCAGCAGTCCACTGGGGGGTTCCCATCTAGCAGATACGCAGTATTTT. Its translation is CASSPLGGSHLADTQYF.

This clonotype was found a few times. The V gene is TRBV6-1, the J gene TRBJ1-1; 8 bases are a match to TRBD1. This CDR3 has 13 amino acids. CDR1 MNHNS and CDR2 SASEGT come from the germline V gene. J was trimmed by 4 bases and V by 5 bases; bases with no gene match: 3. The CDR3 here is CASSHTGGTEAFF. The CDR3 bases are TGTGCCAGCAGTCATACAGGGGGCACTGAAGCTTTCTTT.

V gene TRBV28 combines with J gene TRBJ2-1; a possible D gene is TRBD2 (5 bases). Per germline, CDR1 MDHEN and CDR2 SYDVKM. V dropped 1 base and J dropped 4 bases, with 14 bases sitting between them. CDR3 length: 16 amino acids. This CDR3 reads CASSLFRREGYNEQFF. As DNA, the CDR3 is TGTGCCAGCAGTTTATTCCGACGGGAAGGTTACAATGAGCAGTTCTTC.

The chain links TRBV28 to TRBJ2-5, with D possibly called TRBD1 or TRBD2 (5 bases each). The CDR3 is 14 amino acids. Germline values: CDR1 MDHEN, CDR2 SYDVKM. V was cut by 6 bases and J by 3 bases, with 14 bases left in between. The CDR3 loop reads CASRPVGAEETQYF. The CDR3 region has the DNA TGTGCCAGCAGGCCGGTCGGGGCTGAAGAGACCCAGTACTTC.

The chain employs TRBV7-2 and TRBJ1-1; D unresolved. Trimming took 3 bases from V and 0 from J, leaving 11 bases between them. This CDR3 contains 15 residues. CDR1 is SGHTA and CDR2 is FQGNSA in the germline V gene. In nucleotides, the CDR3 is TGTGCCAGCAGCTTCGATCTGGGCATGAACACTGAAGCTTTCTTT. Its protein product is CASSFDLGMNTEAFF.

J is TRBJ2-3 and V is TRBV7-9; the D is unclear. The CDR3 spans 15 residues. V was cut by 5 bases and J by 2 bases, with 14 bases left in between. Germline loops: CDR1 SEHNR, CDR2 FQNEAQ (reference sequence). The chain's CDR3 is CASSRNPAYTDTQYF. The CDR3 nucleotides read TGTGCCAGCAGCAGAAATCCGGCCTACACAGATACGCAGTATTTT. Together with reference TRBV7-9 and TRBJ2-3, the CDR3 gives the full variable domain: DTGVSQNPRHKITKRGQNVTFRCDPISEHNRLYWYRQTLGQGPEFLTYFQNEAQLEKSRLLSDRFSAERPKGSFSTLEIQRTEQGDSAMYLCASSRNPAYTDTQYFGPGTRLTVL.

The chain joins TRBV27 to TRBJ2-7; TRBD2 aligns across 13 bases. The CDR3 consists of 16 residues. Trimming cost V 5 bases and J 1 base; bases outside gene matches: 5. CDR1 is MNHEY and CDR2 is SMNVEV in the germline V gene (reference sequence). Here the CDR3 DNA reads TGTGCCAGCAGTCCCACGACTAGCGGGAGGTCCTACGAGCAGTACTTC. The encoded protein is CASSPTTSGRSYEQYF.

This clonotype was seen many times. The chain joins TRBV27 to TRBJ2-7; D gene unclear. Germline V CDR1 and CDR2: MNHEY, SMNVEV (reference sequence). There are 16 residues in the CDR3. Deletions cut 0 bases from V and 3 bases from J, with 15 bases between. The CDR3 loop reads CASSLSPFRGVYEQYF. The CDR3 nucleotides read TGTGCCAGCAGTTTATCCCCTTTCCGTGGGGTCTACGAGCAGTACTTC.

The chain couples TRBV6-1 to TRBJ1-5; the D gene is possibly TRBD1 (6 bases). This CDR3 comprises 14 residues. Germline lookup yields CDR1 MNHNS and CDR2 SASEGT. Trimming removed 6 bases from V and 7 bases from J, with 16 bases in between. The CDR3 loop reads CASRRTEAAQPQHF. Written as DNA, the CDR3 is TGTGCCAGCAGACGGACAGAAGCAGCCCAGCCCCAGCATTTT.

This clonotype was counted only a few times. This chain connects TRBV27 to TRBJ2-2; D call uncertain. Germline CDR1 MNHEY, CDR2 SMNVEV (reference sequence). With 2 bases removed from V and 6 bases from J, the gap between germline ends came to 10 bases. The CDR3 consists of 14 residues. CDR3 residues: CASSLVLGPGELFF. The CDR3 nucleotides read TGTGCCAGCAGTTTAGTGCTAGGTCCCGGGGAGCTGTTTTTT.